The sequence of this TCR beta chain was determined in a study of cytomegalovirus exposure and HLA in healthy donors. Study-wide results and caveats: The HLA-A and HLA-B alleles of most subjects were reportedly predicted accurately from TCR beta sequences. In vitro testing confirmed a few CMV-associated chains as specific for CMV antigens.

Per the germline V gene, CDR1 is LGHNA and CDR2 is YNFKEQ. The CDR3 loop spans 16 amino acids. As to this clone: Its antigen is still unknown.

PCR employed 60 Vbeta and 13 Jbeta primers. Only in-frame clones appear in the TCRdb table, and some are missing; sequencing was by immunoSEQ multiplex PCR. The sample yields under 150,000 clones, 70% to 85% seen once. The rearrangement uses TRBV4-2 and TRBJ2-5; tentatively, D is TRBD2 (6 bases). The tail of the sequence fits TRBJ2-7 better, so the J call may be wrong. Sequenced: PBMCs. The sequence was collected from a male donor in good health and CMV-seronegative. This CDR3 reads CASSVSEASASYEQYF. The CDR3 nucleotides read TGTGCCAGCAGCGTTAGTGAGGCTAGCGCTTCCTACGAGCAGTACTTC.